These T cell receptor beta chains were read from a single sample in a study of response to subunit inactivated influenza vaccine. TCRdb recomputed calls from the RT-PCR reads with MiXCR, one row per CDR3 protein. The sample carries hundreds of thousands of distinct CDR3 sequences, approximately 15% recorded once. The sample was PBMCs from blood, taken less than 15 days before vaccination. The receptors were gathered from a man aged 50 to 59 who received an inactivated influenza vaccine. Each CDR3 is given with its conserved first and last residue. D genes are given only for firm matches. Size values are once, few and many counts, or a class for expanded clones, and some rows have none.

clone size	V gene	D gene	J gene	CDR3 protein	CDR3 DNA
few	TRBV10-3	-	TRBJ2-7	CAISESPGPEQYF	TGTGCCATCAGTGAGTCTCCAGGGCCCGAGCAGTACTTC
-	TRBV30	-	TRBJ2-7	CAWSRDRKSGEQYF	TGTGCCTGGAGTCGTGACAGGAAAAGTGGCGAGCAGTACTTC
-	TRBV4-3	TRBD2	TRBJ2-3	CASSQFSGGAQYF	TGCGCCAGCAGCCAATTCAGCGGGGGGGCGCAGTATTTT
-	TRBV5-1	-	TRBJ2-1	CASSLVLGLTTNEQFF	TGCGCCAGCAGCTTGGTTTTGGGACTCACCACCAATGAGCAGTTCTTC
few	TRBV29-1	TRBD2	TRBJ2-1	CSVDILAGGPSYNEQFF	TGCAGCGTTGATATACTAGCGGGGGGGCCGTCCTACAATGAGCAGTTCTTC
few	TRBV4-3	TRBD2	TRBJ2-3	CASSPRGIRTGGQSTDTQYF	TGCGCCAGCAGCCCACGAGGGATTAGAACGGGGGGGCAAAGCACAGATACGCAGTATTTT
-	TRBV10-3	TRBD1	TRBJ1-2	CAISEQGADGYTF	TGTGCCATCAGTGAGCAGGGGGCTGATGGCTACACCTTC
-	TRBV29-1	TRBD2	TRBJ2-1	CSERASGDNEQFF	TGCAGCGAGCGGGCTAGCGGGGATAATGAGCAGTTCTTC
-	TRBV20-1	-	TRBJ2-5	CSARFPGVVEETQYF	TGCAGTGCTAGATTCCCGGGCGTAGTAGAAGAGACCCAGTACTTC
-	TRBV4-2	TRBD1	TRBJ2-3	CASSQDLGQGRDTQYF	TGTGCCAGCAGCCAAGATTTGGGACAGGGTAGAGATACGCAGTATTTT
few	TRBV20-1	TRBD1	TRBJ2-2	CSASRLGGNTGELFF	TGCAGTGCTAGTAGGTTAGGGGGCAACACCGGGGAGCTGTTTTTT
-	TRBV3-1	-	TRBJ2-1	CASSPHREEQFF	TGTGCCAGCAGCCCTCACAGGGAAGAGCAGTTCTTC
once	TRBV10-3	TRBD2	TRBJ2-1	CAIRSSGGPGEQFF	TGTGCCATCAGGTCTAGCGGGGGGCCCGGTGAGCAGTTCTTC
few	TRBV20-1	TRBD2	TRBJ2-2	CSASARGATGELFF	TGCAGTGCCTCAGCGCGGGGGGCCACCGGGGAGCTGTTTTTT
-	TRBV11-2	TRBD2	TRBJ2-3	CASSTSPLGGGSTDTQYF	TGTGCCAGCAGCACCTCCCCCTTGGGCGGGGGGTCCACAGATACGCAGTATTTT
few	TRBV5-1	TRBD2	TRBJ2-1	CASSFFVPGTSGRAVYNEQFF	TGCGCCAGCAGCTTTTTTGTCCCAGGGACTAGCGGGAGGGCCGTCTACAATGAGCAGTTCTTC
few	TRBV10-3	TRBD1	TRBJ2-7	CAIRGQGGEQYF	TGTGCCATCAGGGGACAGGGAGGCGAGCAGTACTTC
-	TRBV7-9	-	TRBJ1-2	CASSLVGSYGYTF	TGTGCCAGCAGCTTAGTTGGATCTTATGGCTACACCTTC
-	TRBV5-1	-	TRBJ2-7	CASSLERPAYEQYF	TGCGCCAGCAGCTTGGAGAGGCCGGCCTACGAGCAGTACTTC
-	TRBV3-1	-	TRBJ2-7	CASSPGVGVYEQYF	TGTGCCAGCAGCCCCGGGGTGGGTGTCTACGAGCAGTACTTC
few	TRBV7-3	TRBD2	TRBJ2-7	CASSPQGGSNNEQYF	TGTGCCAGCAGCCCCCAGGGCGGGAGTAACAACGAGCAGTACTTC
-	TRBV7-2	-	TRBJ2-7	CASSLTPLTYEQYF	TGTGCCAGCAGCTTAACCCCATTAACCTACGAGCAGTACTTC
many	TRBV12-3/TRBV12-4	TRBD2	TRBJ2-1	CASSFPDREGTYNEQFF	TGTGCCAGCAGTTTTCCCGATAGGGAGGGCACCTACAATGAGCAGTTCTTC
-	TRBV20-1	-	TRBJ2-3	CSASGIGSLADTQYF	TGCAGTGCTAGCGGTATCGGGAGTCTCGCAGATACGCAGTATTTT
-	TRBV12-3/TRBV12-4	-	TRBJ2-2	CASTYVGLANTGELFF	TGTGCCAGCACTTACGTTGGGCTCGCGAACACCGGGGAGCTGTTTTTT
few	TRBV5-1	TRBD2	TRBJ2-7	CASSRAGEGGEQYF	TGCGCCAGCAGCAGGGCGGGAGAGGGAGGCGAGCAGTACTTC
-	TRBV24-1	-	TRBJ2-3	CATSGRERRALGADTQYF	TGTGCCACCAGTGGCCGGGAGAGGAGGGCCCTCGGCGCAGATACGCAGTATTTT
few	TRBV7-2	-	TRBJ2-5	CASSSGRTQYF	TGTGCCAGCAGCTCCGGACGGACCCAGTACTTC
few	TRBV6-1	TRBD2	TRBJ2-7	CASSPTSGRSYEQYF	TGTGCCAGCAGCCCGACTAGCGGGAGGTCTTACGAGCAGTACTTC
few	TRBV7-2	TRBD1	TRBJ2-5	CASSTRTGLKETQYF	TGTGCCAGCAGCACCCGGACAGGGCTGAAGGAGACCCAGTACTTC
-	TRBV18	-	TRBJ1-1	CASSRQDGEAFF	TGTGCCAGCTCACGACAGGACGGTGAAGCTTTCTTT
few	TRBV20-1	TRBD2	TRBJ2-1	CSAESLAGHYNEQFF	TGCAGTGCCGAATCCCTAGCGGGGCACTACAATGAGCAGTTCTTC
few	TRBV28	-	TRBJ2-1	CASSGTTYSSSYNEQFF	TGTGCCAGCTCCGGGACAACCTATTCGAGCTCCTACAATGAGCAGTTCTTC
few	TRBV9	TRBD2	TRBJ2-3	CATSIAGGFTDTQYF	TGTGCCACCTCGATAGCGGGAGGGTTCACAGATACGCAGTATTTT
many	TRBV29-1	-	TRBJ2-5	CSVEDQFRGANHF	TGCAGCGTTGAAGATCAGTTCCGGGGGGCGAACCACTTC
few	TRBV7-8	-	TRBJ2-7	CASSNPGSSYEQYF	TGTGCCAGCAGCAACCCGGGTTCCTCCTACGAGCAGTACTTC
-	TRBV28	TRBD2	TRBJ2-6	CASRWGGIGANVLTF	TGTGCCAGCAGGTGGGGGGGAATTGGGGCCAACGTCCTGACTTTC
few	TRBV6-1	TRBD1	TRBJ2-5	CASSLSGQVYQETQYF	TGTGCCAGCAGTCTTTCGGGACAGGTGTACCAAGAGACCCAGTACTTC
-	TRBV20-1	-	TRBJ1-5	CSAGSVSNQPQHF	TGCAGTGCCGGGTCGGTTAGCAATCAGCCCCAGCATTTT
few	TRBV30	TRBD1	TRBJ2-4	CAWSRTGWSDIQYF	TGTGCCTGGAGCCGGACAGGGTGGTCGGACATTCAGTACTTC
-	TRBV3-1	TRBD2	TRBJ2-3	CASSQMAGGTDTQYF	TGTGCCAGCAGCCAAATGGCGGGGGGCACAGATACGCAGTATTTT
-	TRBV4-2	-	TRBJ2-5	CASSQVWRQETQYF	TGTGCCAGCAGCCAAGTCTGGCGGCAAGAGACCCAGTACTTC
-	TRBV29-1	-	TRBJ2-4	CSVEDPGDPIWAKNIQYF	TGCAGCGTTGAAGATCCTGGGGACCCAATATGGGCCAAAAACATTCAGTACTTC
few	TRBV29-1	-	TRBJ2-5	CSVAFGGRETQYF	TGCAGCGTTGCTTTTGGGGGCCGGGAGACCCAGTACTTC
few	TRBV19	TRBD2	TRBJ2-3	CASSSHSGVTDTQYF	TGTGCCAGTAGTTCCCATAGCGGGGTCACAGATACGCAGTATTTT
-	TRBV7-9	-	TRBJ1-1	CASSLEGNRVPEAFF	TGTGCCAGCAGCTTAGAGGGGAACAGGGTCCCTGAAGCTTTCTTT
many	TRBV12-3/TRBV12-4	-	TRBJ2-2	CASSFWDTGELFF	TGTGCCAGCAGTTTCTGGGACACCGGGGAGCTGTTTTTT
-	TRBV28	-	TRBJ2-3	CASSSPGGSGTDTQYF	TGTGCCAGCAGTTCCCCAGGGGGGTCGGGCACAGATACGCAGTATTTT
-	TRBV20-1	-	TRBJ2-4	CSARVHERGTKNIQYF	TGCAGTGCTAGAGTCCACGAGAGAGGGACCAAAAACATTCAGTACTTC
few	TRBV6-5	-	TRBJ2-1	CASSSTGSEQFF	TGTGCCAGCAGTTCCACAGGTAGTGAGCAGTTCTTC
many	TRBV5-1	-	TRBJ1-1	CASSFAGMNTEAFF	TGCGCCAGCAGCTTCGCAGGGATGAACACTGAAGCTTTCTTT
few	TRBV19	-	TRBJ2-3	CASSKGGRQGDTQYF	TGTGCCAGTAGTAAGGGGGGCAGACAGGGAGATACGCAGTATTTT
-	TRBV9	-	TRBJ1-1	CASSVVAAGAEAFF	TGTGCCAGCAGCGTAGTGGCCGCGGGCGCTGAAGCTTTCTTT
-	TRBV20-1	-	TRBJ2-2	CCARAPSGLRGSPVGELFF	TGCTGTGCTAGAGCGCCCTCCGGGCTCAGAGGCTCACCCGTCGGGGAGCTGTTTTTT
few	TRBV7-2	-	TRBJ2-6	CASSFTLDGFSF	TGTGCCAGCAGCTTCACGCTGGACGGCTTCTCTTTC